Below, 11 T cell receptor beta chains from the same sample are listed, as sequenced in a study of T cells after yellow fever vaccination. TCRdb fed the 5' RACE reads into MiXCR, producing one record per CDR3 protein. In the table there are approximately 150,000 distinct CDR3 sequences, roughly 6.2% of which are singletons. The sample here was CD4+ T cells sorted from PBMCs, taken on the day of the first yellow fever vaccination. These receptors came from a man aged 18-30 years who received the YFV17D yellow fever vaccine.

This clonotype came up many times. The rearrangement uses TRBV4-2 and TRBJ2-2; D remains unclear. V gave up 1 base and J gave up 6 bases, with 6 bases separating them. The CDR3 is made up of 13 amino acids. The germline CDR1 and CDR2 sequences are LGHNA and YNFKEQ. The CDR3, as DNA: TGTGCCAGCAGCCAAGTGATGGCCGGGGAGCTGTTTTTT. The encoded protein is CASSQVMAGELFF.

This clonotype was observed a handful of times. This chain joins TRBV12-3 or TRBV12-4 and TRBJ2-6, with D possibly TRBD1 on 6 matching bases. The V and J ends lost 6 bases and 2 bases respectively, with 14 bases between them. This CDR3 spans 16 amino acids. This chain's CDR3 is CASRLQGSTGANVLTF. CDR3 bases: TGTGCCAGCAGGTTACAGGGAAGCACTGGGGCCAACGTCCTGACTTTC.

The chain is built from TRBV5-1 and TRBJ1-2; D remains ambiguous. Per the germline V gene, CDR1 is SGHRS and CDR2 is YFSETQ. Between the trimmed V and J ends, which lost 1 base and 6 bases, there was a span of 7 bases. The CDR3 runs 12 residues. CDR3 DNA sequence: TGCGCCAGCAGCTTGCATGCGGATGGCTACACCTTC. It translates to CASSLHADGYTF. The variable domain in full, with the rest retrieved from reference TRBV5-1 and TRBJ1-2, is KAGVTQTPRYLIKTRGQQVTLSCSPISGHRSVSWYQQTPGQGLQFLFEYFSETQRNKGNFPGRFSGRQFSNSRSEMNVSTLELGDSALYLCASSLHADGYTFGSGTRLTVV.

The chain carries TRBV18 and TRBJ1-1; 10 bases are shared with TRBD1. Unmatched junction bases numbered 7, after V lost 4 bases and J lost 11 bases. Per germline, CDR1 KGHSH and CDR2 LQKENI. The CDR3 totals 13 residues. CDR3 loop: CASSQDRGTGAFF. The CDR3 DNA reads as TGTGCCAGCTCACAGGACAGGGGGACGGGGGCTTTCTTT.

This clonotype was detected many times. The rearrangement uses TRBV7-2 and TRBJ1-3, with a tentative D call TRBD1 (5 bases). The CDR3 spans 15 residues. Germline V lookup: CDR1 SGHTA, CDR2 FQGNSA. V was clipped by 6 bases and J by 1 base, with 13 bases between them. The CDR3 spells CASRAPGGSGNTIYF. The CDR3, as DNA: TGTGCCAGCAGAGCCCCGGGGGGGTCTGGAAACACCATATATTTT.

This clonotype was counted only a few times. The CDR3 DNA reads as TGTGCCAGCAGCTTACCGGCAGGGAGGGTGAACACTGAAGCTTTCTTT. It codes for CASSLPAGRVNTEAFF. V and J are TRBV7-8 and TRBJ1-1, with a possible D match to TRBD1 (5 bases). Trimming took 2 bases from V and 0 from J, leaving 13 bases between them. CDR1 is SGHVS and CDR2 is FQNEAQ in the germline V gene. This CDR3 comprises 16 residues.

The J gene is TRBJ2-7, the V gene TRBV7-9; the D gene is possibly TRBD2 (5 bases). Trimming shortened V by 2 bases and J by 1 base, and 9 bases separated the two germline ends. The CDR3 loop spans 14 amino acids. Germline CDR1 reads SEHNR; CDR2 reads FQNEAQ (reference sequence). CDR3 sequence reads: CASSLQTGSYEQYF. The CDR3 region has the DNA TGTGCCAGCAGCTTACAGACGGGGTCCTACGAGCAGTACTTC.

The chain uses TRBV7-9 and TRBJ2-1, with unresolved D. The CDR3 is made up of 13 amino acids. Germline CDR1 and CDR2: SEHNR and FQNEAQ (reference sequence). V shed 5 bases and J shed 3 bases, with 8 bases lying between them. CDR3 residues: CASSPLNYNEQFF. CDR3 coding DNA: TGTGCCAGCAGCCCGCTGAACTACAATGAGCAGTTCTTC. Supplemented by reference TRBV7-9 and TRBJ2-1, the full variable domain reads DTGVSQNPRHKITKRGQNVTFRCDPISEHNRLYWYRQTLGQGPEFLTYFQNEAQLEKSRLLSDRFSAERPKGSFSTLEIQRTEQGDSAMYLCASSPLNYNEQFFGPGTRLTVL.

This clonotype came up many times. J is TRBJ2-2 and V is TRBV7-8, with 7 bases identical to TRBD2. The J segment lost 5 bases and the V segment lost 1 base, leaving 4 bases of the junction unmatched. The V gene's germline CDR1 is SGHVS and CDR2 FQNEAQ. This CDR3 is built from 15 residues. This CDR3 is CASSLDQRGTGELFF. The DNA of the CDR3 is TGTGCCAGCAGCTTAGATCAGCGGGGAACCGGGGAGCTGTTTTTT.

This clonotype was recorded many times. CDR3 region: CASSMGKETQYF. DNA of the CDR3: TGTGCCAGTAGTATGGGCAAGGAGACCCAGTACTTC. This chain links TRBV19 with TRBJ2-5, with D unclear. With 3 bases removed from V and 5 bases from J, the gap between germline ends came to 7 bases. The germline CDR1 and CDR2 sequences are LNHDA and SQIVND (reference sequence). This CDR3 contains 12 residues.

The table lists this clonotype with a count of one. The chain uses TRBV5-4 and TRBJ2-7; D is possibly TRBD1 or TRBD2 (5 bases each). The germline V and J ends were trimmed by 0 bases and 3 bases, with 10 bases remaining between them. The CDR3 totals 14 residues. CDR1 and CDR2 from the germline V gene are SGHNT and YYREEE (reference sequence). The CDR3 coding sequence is TGTGCCAGCAGCTTGGGACGGGACGGCTACGAGCAGTACTTC. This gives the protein CASSLGRDGYEQYF. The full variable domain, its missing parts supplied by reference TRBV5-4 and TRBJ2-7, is ETGVTQSPTHLIKTRGQQVTLRCSSQSGHNTVSWYQQALGQGPQFIFQYYREEENGRGNFPPRFSGLQFPNYSSELNVNALELDDSALYLCASSLGRDGYEQYFGPGTRLTVT.